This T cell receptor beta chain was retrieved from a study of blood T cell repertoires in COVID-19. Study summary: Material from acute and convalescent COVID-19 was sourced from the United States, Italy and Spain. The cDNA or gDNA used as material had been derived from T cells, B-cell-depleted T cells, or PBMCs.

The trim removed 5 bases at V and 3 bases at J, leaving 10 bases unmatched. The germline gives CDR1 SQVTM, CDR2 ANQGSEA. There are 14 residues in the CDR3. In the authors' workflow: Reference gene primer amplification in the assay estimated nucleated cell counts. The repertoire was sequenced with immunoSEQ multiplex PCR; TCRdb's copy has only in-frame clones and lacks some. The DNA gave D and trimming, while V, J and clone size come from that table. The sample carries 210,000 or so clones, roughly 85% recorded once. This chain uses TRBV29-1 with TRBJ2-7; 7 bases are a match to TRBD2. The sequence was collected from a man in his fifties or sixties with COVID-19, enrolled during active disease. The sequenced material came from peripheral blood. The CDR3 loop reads CSVTGLEGNYEQYF. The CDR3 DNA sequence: TGCAGCGTTACAGGACTAGAGGGGAACTACGAGCAGTACTTC.